This passage covers 23 T cell receptor beta chains from one sample sequenced in a study of regulatory T cells in long-lasting Graves disease. Time point meaning: newly diagnosed GD, antithyroid drugs for less than 3 months. PBMC RNA was the source of the TCR library. Through Arm-PCR of CDR3 regions and iRepertoire HTBI primers, TCR beta libraries were built. TCRdb reprocessed the multiplex PCR reads via MiXCR and lists one record per CDR3 protein. The data contain 620,000 or so distinct CDR3 sequences, roughly 15% of them singletons. These same records also appear under a second study, on T cells in Graves' hyperthyroidism and ophthalmopathy.

The sequenced sample was peripheral blood mononuclear cells (PBMCs), obtained at new diagnosis, from a patient treated with antithyroid drugs. Receptor source: a woman younger than 45 with Graves disease.

The table lists this clonotype with many counts. The chain links TRBV6-1 to TRBJ1-2, with 7 bases that match TRBD1. Germline V CDR1 and CDR2: MNHNS, SASEGT. V shed 8 bases, J shed 4 bases, and the junction held 13 bases outside the gene matches. There are 15 residues in the CDR3. The CDR3 is CASLLRGGSSYGYTF. The CDR3, as DNA: TGTGCCAGCCTTCTACGAGGGGGCAGTTCCTATGGCTACACCTTC.

The CDR3 DNA is TGTGCCAGCTGGGGGGGGTCGGGCTACACCTTC. This encodes CASWGGSGYTF. The chain combines TRBV27 with TRBJ1-2, with D tentatively TRBD1 (5 bases). The germline CDR1 and CDR2 sequences are MNHEY and SMNVEV (reference sequence). The CDR3 sequence is 11 residues long. Trimming pared 8 bases from V and 8 bases from J, leaving 12 bases between.

The rearrangement links TRBV3-1 to TRBJ2-3; D may be TRBD2 (6 bases). The end of the DNA is better explained by TRBJ2-7, so the J call may be wrong. CDR3 length: 15 residues. Germline values: CDR1 LGHDT, CDR2 YNNKEL (reference sequence). CDR3 sequence reads: CASSQEGGGTYEQYF. As DNA, the CDR3 is TGTGCCAGCAGCCAAGAGGGAGGTGGAACCTACGAGCAGTACTTC.

This clonotype was seen at least ten times. CDR3 in amino acids: CASSNRDGYNEQFF. CDR3 nucleotide sequence: TGCGCCAGCAGCAACCGGGACGGTTACAATGAGCAGTTCTTC. J is TRBJ2-1 and V is TRBV5-1; D is possibly TRBD1 or TRBD2 (5 bases each). This CDR3 region has 14 residues. V lost 4 bases and J 4 bases, leaving 12 bases between the germline ends. The V gene's germline CDR1 is SGHRS and CDR2 YFSETQ.

This clonotype was seen only a few times. CDR3 loop: CSARPPGTGHGYTF. CDR3 DNA: TGCAGTGCTAGGCCACCCGGGACAGGGCACGGCTACACCTTC. This chain joins TRBV20-1 and TRBJ1-2; 9 positions match TRBD1. The germline gives CDR1 DFQATT, CDR2 SNEGSKA (reference sequence). J gave up 8 bases and V 3 bases, and 10 bases lay outside the gene matches. The CDR3 consists of 14 residues.

The gene calls are TRBV18 and TRBJ2-7; possibly TRBD1 for D (6 bases). V dropped 3 bases and J dropped 7 bases, with 10 bases sitting between them. CDR3 size: 12 residues. CDR1 and CDR2 (germline): KGHSH, LQKENI. DNA of the CDR3: TGTGCCAGCTCACCCGGACAGCCAGAGCAGTACTTC. Protein product: CASSPGQPEQYF.

This clonotype was found a few times. The V gene is TRBV12-3 or TRBV12-4, the J gene TRBJ2-2, with 8 bases fitting TRBD1. This CDR3 comprises 14 residues. With 5 bases clipped from V and 4 bases from J, the junction kept 3 bases outside the gene matches. The CDR3 DNA sequence: TGTGCCAGCAGTGAGGACAGGGTCACCGGGGAGCTGTTTTTT. Translating gives CASSEDRVTGELFF.

This sequence joins TRBV30 and TRBJ1-5, with 7 bases that match TRBD1. The germline V gene has CDR1 GTSNPN and CDR2 SVGIG (reference sequence). This CDR3 contains 19 residues. Trimming cost V 3 bases and J 4 bases; bases outside gene matches: 21. The CDR3 sequence: CAWSGNLTMLRGRNQPQHF. The DNA of the CDR3 is TGTGCCTGGAGCGGGAATTTAACGATGCTCAGGGGGAGAAATCAGCCCCAGCATTTT.

This clonotype was detected a few times. The chain recombines TRBV7-2 with TRBJ2-7; 7 nucleotides match TRBD2. V lost 5 bases to trimming and J lost 2 bases; unmatched junction nucleotides: 6. Germline CDR1 reads SGHTA; CDR2 reads FQGNSA. The CDR3 contains 14 residues. The CDR3 loop reads CASSLRRGTYEQYF. CDR3 coding DNA: TGTGCCAGCAGCCTGCGGCGGGGGACCTACGAGCAGTACTTC.

This clonotype was observed many times. The rearrangement joins TRBV12-3 or TRBV12-4 to TRBJ1-1; TRBD1 matches at 9 bases. The CDR3 has 17 residues. V was pared by 2 bases and J by 4 bases, with 11 bases of the junction left unmatched. The CDR3 DNA follows: TGTGCCAGCAGTTTAATCGGCTCGACAGGGGGAGGCACTGAAGCTTTCTTT. This codes for CASSLIGSTGGGTEAFF.

This clonotype was observed a handful of times. The V gene is TRBV27, the J gene TRBJ1-1, with 9 nucleotides matching TRBD1. V dropped 4 bases and J dropped 1; count of bases not matched to a gene: 10. The CDR3 runs to 17 residues. Germline CDR1 and CDR2: MNHEY and SMNVEV (reference sequence). The CDR3 sequence is CASSSLGTGLRNTEAFF. CDR3 coding DNA: TGTGCCAGCAGTTCGTTGGGGACAGGGCTAAGGAACACTGAAGCTTTCTTT.

The chain carries TRBV12-5 and TRBJ1-2; maybe TRBD1 (6 bases). V shed 6 bases and J shed 4 bases, with 18 bases lying between them. CDR1 and CDR2 from the germline V gene are LGHNT and FRNRAP. CDR3 length: 15 residues. The CDR3 here is CASGGGQGLSYGYTF. The CDR3 DNA follows: TGTGCTAGTGGGGGGGGTCAGGGGCTGAGCTATGGCTACACCTTC. The variable domain in full, with the rest retrieved from reference TRBV12-5 and TRBJ1-2, is DARVTQTPRHKVTEMGQEVTMRCQPILGHNTVFWYRQTMMQGLELLAYFRNRAPLDDSGMPKDRFSAEMPDATLATLKIQPSEPRDSAVYFCASGGGQGLSYGYTFGSGTRLTVV.

The chain is built from TRBV28 and TRBJ2-1, with a tentative D call TRBD1 (6 bases). The V end was cut by 3 bases, the J end by 9 bases, with 18 bases between. The CDR3 extends over 15 amino acids. The germline V gene encodes CDR1 MDHEN and CDR2 SYDVKM. As DNA, the CDR3 is TGTGCCAGCAGTTTCCCAGGGGTGAAACGAGGTGAGCAGTTCTTC. Translation: CASSFPGVKRGEQFF. Looking up the rest from reference TRBV28 and TRBJ2-1 gives the full variable domain: DVKVTQSSRYLVKRTGEKVFLECVQDMDHENMFWYRQDPGLGLRLIYFSYDVKMKEKGDIPEGYSVSREKKERFSLILESASTNQTSMYLCASSFPGVKRGEQFFGPGTRLTVL.

This clonotype was seen repeatedly, ten times or more. The chain combines TRBV28 with TRBJ2-3, with 9 bases that match TRBD2. Germline V gene lookup returns CDR1 MDHEN and CDR2 SYDVKM. The CDR3 contains 17 residues. V gave up 2 bases and J gave up 2 bases; unmatched junction bases: 8. Written as DNA, the CDR3 is TGTGCCAGCAGTTTACGACTAGCGGTCCGGACCACAGATACGCAGTATTTT. It yields the protein CASSLRLAVRTTDTQYF.

This sequence joins TRBV29-1 and TRBJ1-2, with no clear D. CDR1 is SQVTM, CDR2 ANQGSEA, per germline. The length of the CDR3 is 13 residues. V lost 3 bases, J lost 7 bases, and 15 bases lay in between. The DNA of the CDR3 is TGCAGCGTTGACAGCTCTGGATTTGCTGGCTACACCTTC. Amino acids: CSVDSSGFAGYTF. Full variable domain (missing parts from reference TRBV29-1 and TRBJ1-2): SAVISQKPSRDICQRGTSLTIQCQVDSQVTMMFWYRQQPGQSLTLIATANQGSEATYESGFVIDKFPISRPNLTFSTLTVSNMSPEDSSIYLCSVDSSGFAGYTFGSGTRLTVV.

This sequence joins TRBV19 and TRBJ1-6, with 9 bases fitting TRBD1. J was trimmed by 8 bases and V by 5 bases; bases with no gene match: 10. CDR3 length equals 16 residues. Germline assignment: CDR1 LNHDA and CDR2 SQIVND (reference sequence). The CDR3 DNA reads TGTGCCAGTAGTCCCCGGACAGGGGTTCCCTATTCACCCCTCCACTTT. It yields the protein CASSPRTGVPYSPLHF.

The J gene is TRBJ1-2, the V gene TRBV29-1, with D uncertain. This CDR3 has 10 amino acids. Germline-derived CDR1 and CDR2 are SQVTM and ANQGSEA. Deletions cut 4 bases from V and 8 bases from J, with 8 bases between. This CDR3 is CSVGDIGYTF. In DNA form, the CDR3 reads TGCAGCGTTGGGGATATCGGCTACACCTTC. Filled out from reference TRBV29-1 and TRBJ1-2, the complete variable domain reads SAVISQKPSRDICQRGTSLTIQCQVDSQVTMMFWYRQQPGQSLTLIATANQGSEATYESGFVIDKFPISRPNLTFSTLTVSNMSPEDSSIYLCSVGDIGYTFGSGTRLTVV.

The CDR3 DNA is TGTGCCAGCTCACCGGGGCGGACTAGAGAAAACACCGGGGAGCTGTTTTTT. Translation: CASSPGRTRENTGELFF. The chain employs TRBV18 and TRBJ2-2, with 7 positions matching TRBD2. The V gene end was trimmed by 3 bases and the J gene end by 2 bases; junction bases not matched to a gene: 9. The CDR3 runs 17 residues. Germline V gene data show CDR1 as KGHSH and CDR2 as LQKENI.

In this sample, this clonotype turned up many times. The CDR3 coding sequence is TGTGCCAGCAGCCACCGGGGGACTGAAGCTTTCTTT. This sequence encodes CASSHRGTEAFF. The chain combines TRBV7-8 with TRBJ1-1, with D perhaps TRBD1 (5 bases). Trimming left V 5 bases short and J 5 bases short, with 9 bases between. Germline V gene lookup returns CDR1 SGHVS and CDR2 FQNEAQ. The CDR3 loop spans 12 amino acids.

This clonotype was seen many times. The J gene is TRBJ1-5, the V gene TRBV27; TRBD1 might be the D (6 bases). This CDR3 is built from 15 residues. Looked up from germline, CDR1 is MNHEY and CDR2 is SMNVEV (reference sequence). The V and J ends lost 4 bases and 3 bases respectively, with 13 bases between them. The CDR3 sequence is CASSSWAGVNQPQHF. The CDR3 DNA is TGTGCCAGCAGTTCGTGGGCAGGGGTCAATCAGCCCCAGCATTTT.

The sample holds a few counts of this clonotype. The rearrangement joins TRBV10-3 to TRBJ2-7, with 7 bases identical to TRBD1. The trim removed 11 bases at V and 2 bases at J, leaving 9 bases unmatched. CDR1 is ENHRY, CDR2 SYGVKD, per germline. The CDR3 contains 13 residues. The CDR3 loop reads CAVYRQGTYEQYF. CDR3 DNA: TGTGCCGTATATCGACAGGGAACCTACGAGCAGTACTTC.

This clonotype came up many times. The chain links TRBV29-1 to TRBJ2-4, with a tentative D call TRBD1 (6 bases). The V end was cut by 5 bases, the J end by 1 base, with 15 bases between. CDR1 and CDR2 from the germline V gene are SQVTM and ANQGSEA. The length of the CDR3 is 15 residues. Here the CDR3 reads CSVQTGSLAKNIQYF. The DNA of the CDR3 is TGCAGCGTTCAAACAGGGTCTTTGGCCAAAAACATTCAGTACTTC.

This clonotype was counted ten times or more. J is TRBJ1-1 and V is TRBV3-1; D remains unclear. Germline V gene sequence: CDR1 LGHDT, CDR2 YNNKEL (reference sequence). CDR3 size: 12 residues. Trimming removed 7 bases at V and 4 bases at J, with 10 bases between. Here the CDR3 DNA reads TGTGCCAGCAATAATGGTATCACTGAAGCTTTCTTT. Translating gives CASNNGITEAFF.